The rows below give T cell receptor beta chains drawn from one sample of a study of technical replicates of blood from several donors. Using immunoSEQ multiplex PCR, the repertoire was profiled, and TCRdb retains in-frame clones only, with some absent. The data show some 80,000 clones, 97% seen once. The sequencing input was T cells isolated from PBMCs. These receptors were taken from a human donor in good health. Both conserved end residues are part of each CDR3. D genes are given only for firm matches. Rows give clone size only sometimes, using once, few, many, or a class for an expanded clone.

>TRBV7-8|NA|NA|TRBJ2-7
TGTGCCAGCAGCCCCCATTACGAGCAGTACTTC
CASSPHYEQYF
>TRBV2|NA|TRBD2|TRBJ2-5
TGTGCCAGCAGTGAACTAGCGGCCTATCAAGAGACCCAGTACTTC
CASSELAAYQETQYF
>TRBV6-1|NA|NA|TRBJ1-2
TGTGCCAGCAGTGAAGCAACAGGGCCTGGCTATGGCTACACCTTC
CASSEATGPGYGYTF
>TRBV9|once|NA|TRBJ1-3
TGTGCCAGCAGCGCGAACCACGGGGTCTCTGGAAACACCATATATTTT
CASSANHGVSGNTIYF
>TRBV9|NA|TRBD1|TRBJ1-4
TGTGCCAGCAGCGAACAACAGGGGACATTTGAAAAACTGTTTTTT
CASSEQQGTFEKLFF
>TRBV9|NA|NA|TRBJ2-5
TGTGCCAGCAGCGCCGGACAGCTAGGGGGAGAGACCCAGTACTTC
CASSAGQLGGETQYF
>TRBV28|NA|TRBD1|TRBJ1-1
TGTGCCAGCAGTTTCCCAGGGGGCGCAGAAGCTTTCTTT
CASSFPGGAEAFF
>TRBV10-3|NA|TRBD1|TRBJ1-1
TGTGCCATCAGTCCACAGGGGACTGAAGCTTTCTTT
CAISPQGTEAFF
>TRBV27|once|TRBD1|TRBJ2-1
TGTGCCAGCAGTTTATATATGCCAGGGGGCAGTGAGCAGTTCTTC
CASSLYMPGGSEQFF
>TRBV5-1|NA|TRBD2|TRBJ2-1
TGCGCCAGCAGCTTGGTGGCGGGAGCTAGAAATGAGCAGTTCTTC
CASSLVAGARNEQFF
>TRBV7-8|NA|NA|TRBJ2-7
TGTGCCAGCAGCTCCTCCGGTTACGAGCAGTACTTC
CASSSSGYEQYF
>TRBV7-9|NA|TRBD2|TRBJ2-1
TGTGCCAGCAGCCCCGGGACTAGCGGGATATATCTGGGGGTCAATGAGCAGTTCTTC
CASSPGTSGIYLGVNEQFF
>TRBV6-5|NA|TRBD1|TRBJ2-5
TGTGCCAGCAGTTTCTCCGGGACAGGGAATCGAGAGACCCAGTACTTC
CASSFSGTGNRETQYF
>TRBV6-5|NA|TRBD2|TRBJ2-7
TGTGCCAGCAGTTACGCGGGGGTATACGAGCAGTACTTC
CASSYAGVYEQYF
>TRBV19|once|TRBD1|TRBJ2-1
TGTGCCAGTAGTATATACAGGGGTTTTGGCAATGAGCAGTTCTTC
CASSIYRGFGNEQFF
>TRBV4-2|NA|NA|TRBJ2-5
TGTGCCAGCAGCCAAGATGGAACCTCGGGAGAGGAGACCCAGTACTTC
CASSQDGTSGEETQYF
>TRBV5-6|NA|NA|TRBJ1-1
TGTGCCAGCAGCTTGGGTGGACGGACTCCTGAAGCTTTCTTT
CASSLGGRTPEAFF
>TRBV29-1|NA|TRBD1|TRBJ2-3
TGCAGCGTTGAGTCGGGACAGGGGATAACAGATACGCAGTATTTT
CSVESGQGITDTQYF
>TRBV6-4|NA|NA|TRBJ1-1
TGTGCCAGCAGTGACCAGGGAGGCACTGAAGCTTTCTTT
CASSDQGGTEAFF
>TRBV19|NA|TRBD1|TRBJ1-1
TGTGCCAGTAGGGGCAGGGGGCAAGATACTGAAGCTTTCTTT
CASRGRGQDTEAFF
>TRBV14|NA|TRBD2|TRBJ2-1
TGTGCCAGCAGCCAAGAGACTAGCGGGATCTACAATGAGCAGTTCTTC
CASSQETSGIYNEQFF
>TRBV25-1|NA|NA|TRBJ1-3
TGTGCCAGCACCTCCCGGGACTCCTCTGGAAACACCATATATTTT
CASTSRDSSGNTIYF
>TRBV13|NA|TRBD1|TRBJ1-2
TGTGCCAGCAGCCTGGCCGGGACAGGGCAAAGGGGCTACACCTTC
CASSLAGTGQRGYTF
>TRBV11-1|NA|NA|TRBJ1-5
TGTGCCAGCAGCTTATCCGGGGGGGCGAGTCAGCCCCAGCATTTT
CASSLSGGASQPQHF
>TRBV28|NA|NA|TRBJ1-2
TGTGCCAGCTGGGCAGGCCGGCTCTATGGCTACACCTTC
CASWAGRLYGYTF
>TRBV4-2|NA|TRBD1|TRBJ2-7
TGTGCCAGCAGCAAAGGGAACCAGGGGGACGAGCAGTACTTC
CASSKGNQGDEQYF
>TRBV18|once|TRBD2|TRBJ2-1
TGTGCCAGCTCACCACCGACTAGCGGGACTTGGTATGAGCAGTTCTTC
CASSPPTSGTWYEQFF
>TRBV7-2|once|NA|TRBJ2-1
NA
CASSLSLHFDEQFF
>TRBV28|NA|TRBD1|TRBJ2-3
TGTGCCAGCAGTATATTGACAGGGGGAAATTCGGATACGCAGTATTTT
CASSILTGGNSDTQYF
>TRBV5-6|NA|TRBD2|TRBJ2-1
TGTGCCAGCAGCTTGGAGAATTTTGGACTAGCGGGAGGGCGTGAGCAGTTCTTC
CASSLENFGLAGGREQFF
>TRBV25-1|NA|TRBD1|TRBJ2-7
TGTGCCACCGAGGACAGGGGGCCCCACGAGCAGTACTTC
CATEDRGPHEQYF
>TRBV5-1|NA|NA|TRBJ2-7
TGCGCCAGCAGCTTGGGCGGGCCCTACGAGCAGTACTTC
CASSLGGPYEQYF
>TRBV7-2|NA|NA|TRBJ2-7
TGTGCCAGCAGCCTATTTAATTCGAACCACGAGCAGTACTTC
CASSLFNSNHEQYF
>TRBV9|NA|NA|TRBJ1-2
TGTGCCAGCAGCGTAGCTATCGGACAGCTTAACTATGGCTACACCTTC
CASSVAIGQLNYGYTF
>TRBV7-2|NA|TRBD1|TRBJ2-5
TGTGCCAGCAGCTTCAATACAGGGGTTGGGACCCAGTACTTC
CASSFNTGVGTQYF
>TRBV28|NA|TRBD1|TRBJ1-5
TGTGCCAGCAACAGGCCGACTACAGGGGGCGATCAGCCCCAGCATTTT
CASNRPTTGGDQPQHF
>TRBV25-1|NA|TRBD2|TRBJ2-1
TGTGCCAGCAGTGGCATGGGAGGGAGTACCCACTACAATGAGCAGTTCTTC
CASSGMGGSTHYNEQFF
>TRBV6-1|once|NA|TRBJ1-2
TGTGCCAGCAGTGAAGCGGGCCAGGGCTATGGCTACACCTTC
CASSEAGQGYGYTF
>TRBV2|NA|NA|TRBJ2-3
TGTGCCATCTGGTTAGGACAACCTAGCACAGATACGCAGTATTTT
CAIWLGQPSTDTQYF
>TRBV9|NA|TRBD2|TRBJ2-3
TGTGCCAGCAGCGTAGATTTAGCGGGAGGCTCAGATACGCAGTATTTT
CASSVDLAGGSDTQYF
>TRBV5-6|once|NA|TRBJ1-4
TGTGCCAGCACCGGAGGGGAAGGGGTCGGAGAAAAACTGTTTTTT
CASTGGEGVGEKLFF